What follows is one T cell receptor (beta chain) and its context. Its antigen is currently unknown. This specimen comes from a study of T cells in localized non-small cell lung cancer. The study, taken as a whole, reports: An association was observed between higher blood T cell density and longer overall survival. Tumor samples were not multi-region, leaving intratumor heterogeneity unexcluded. Adjacent lung held a median 57 of the top 100 tumor clones. Among the tissues sampled, uninvolved adjacent lung had the highest T cell clonality, above tumor.

Between the trimmed V and J ends, which lost 0 bases and 5 bases, there was a span of 5 bases. The CDR3 runs to 12 residues. The germline V gene encodes CDR1 SGHNT and CDR2 YYREEE (reference sequence). Profiled with immunoSEQ multiplex PCR; TCRdb holds only in-frame clones, not every one. The sample yields 45,000 to 60,000 clones, 86% seen once. The rearrangement links TRBV5-4 to TRBJ1-2; D gene uncertain. The receptor was isolated from a man aged 40-75 years with stage II lung adenocarcinoma. This specimen consisted of PBMCs, obtained before any cancer treatment. The CDR3 is CASSLASYGYTF. The CDR3 nucleotides are TGTGCCAGCAGCTTGGCTTCATATGGCTACACCTTC.